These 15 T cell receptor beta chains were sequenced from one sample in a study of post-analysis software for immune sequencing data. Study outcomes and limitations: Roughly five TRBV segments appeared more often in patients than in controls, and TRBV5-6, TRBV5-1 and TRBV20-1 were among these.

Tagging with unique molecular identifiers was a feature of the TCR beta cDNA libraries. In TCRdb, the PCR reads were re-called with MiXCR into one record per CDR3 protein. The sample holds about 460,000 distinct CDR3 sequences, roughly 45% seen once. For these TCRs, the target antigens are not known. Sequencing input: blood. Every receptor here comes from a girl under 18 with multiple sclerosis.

CDR3 sequence (DNA): TGCAGTGCAGGGTCGGAAGGACACCAAGAGACCCAGTACTTC. Translation: CSAGSEGHQETQYF. The chain uses TRBV20-1 and TRBJ2-5; D unresolved. V was clipped by 6 bases and J by 0 bases, with 14 bases between them. This CDR3 region has 14 residues. Germline CDR1 is DFQATT and CDR2 is SNEGSKA (reference sequence).

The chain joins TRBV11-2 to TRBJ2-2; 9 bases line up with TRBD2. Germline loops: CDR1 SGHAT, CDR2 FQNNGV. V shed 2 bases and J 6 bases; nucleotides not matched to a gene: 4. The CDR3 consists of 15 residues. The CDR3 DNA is TGTGCCAGCAGCTTACTAGCGGGACGTTCCGGGGAGCTGTTTTTT. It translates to CASSLLAGRSGELFF.

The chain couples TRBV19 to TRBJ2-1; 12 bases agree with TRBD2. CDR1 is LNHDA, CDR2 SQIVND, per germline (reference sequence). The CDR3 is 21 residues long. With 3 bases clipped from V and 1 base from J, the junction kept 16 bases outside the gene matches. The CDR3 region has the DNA TGTGCCAGTAGTATTCATCATGGACTAGCGGGAAAAGCCCTTTCCTACAATGAGCAGTTCTTC. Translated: CASSIHHGLAGKALSYNEQFF.

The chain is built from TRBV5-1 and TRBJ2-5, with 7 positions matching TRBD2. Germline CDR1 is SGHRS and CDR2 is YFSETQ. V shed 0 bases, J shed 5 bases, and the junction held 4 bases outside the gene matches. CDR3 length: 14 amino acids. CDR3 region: CASSLERGRETQYF. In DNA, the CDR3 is TGCGCCAGCAGCTTGGAGCGGGGTCGGGAGACCCAGTACTTC.

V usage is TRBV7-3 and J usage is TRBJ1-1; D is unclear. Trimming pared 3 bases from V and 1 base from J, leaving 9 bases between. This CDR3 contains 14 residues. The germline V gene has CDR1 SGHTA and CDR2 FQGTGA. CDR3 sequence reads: CASSFSGRNTEAFF. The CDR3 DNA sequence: TGTGCCAGCAGCTTTTCGGGGAGGAACACTGAAGCTTTCTTT.

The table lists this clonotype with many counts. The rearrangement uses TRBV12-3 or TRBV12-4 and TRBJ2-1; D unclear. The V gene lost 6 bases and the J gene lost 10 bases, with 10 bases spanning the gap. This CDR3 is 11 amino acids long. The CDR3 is CASSQVEEQFF. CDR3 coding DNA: TGTGCCAGCAGCCAAGTAGAGGAGCAGTTCTTC.

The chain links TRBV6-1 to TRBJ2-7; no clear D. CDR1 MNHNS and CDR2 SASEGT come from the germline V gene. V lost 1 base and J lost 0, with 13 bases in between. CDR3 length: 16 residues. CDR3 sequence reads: CASSEVRTTSSYEQYF. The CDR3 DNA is TGTGCCAGCAGTGAAGTTAGAACGACCAGCTCCTACGAGCAGTACTTC.

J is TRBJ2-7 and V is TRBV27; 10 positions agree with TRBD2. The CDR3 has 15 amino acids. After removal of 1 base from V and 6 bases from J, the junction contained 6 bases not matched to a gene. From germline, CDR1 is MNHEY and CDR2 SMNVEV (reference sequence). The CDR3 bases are TGTGCCAGCAGTTTATTGGCTAGCGGGAGTACCGAGCAGTACTTC. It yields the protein CASSLLASGSTEQYF.

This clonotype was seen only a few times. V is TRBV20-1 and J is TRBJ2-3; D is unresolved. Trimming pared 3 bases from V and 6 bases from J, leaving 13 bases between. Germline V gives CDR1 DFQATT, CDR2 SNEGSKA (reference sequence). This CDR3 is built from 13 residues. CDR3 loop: CSARTVSWDTQYF. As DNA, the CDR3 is TGCAGTGCTAGGACGGTCTCATGGGATACGCAGTATTTT.

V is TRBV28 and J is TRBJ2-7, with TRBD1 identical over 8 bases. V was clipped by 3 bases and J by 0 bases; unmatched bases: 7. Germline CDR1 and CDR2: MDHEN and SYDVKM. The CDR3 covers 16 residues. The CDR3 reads CASSLGSDRDSYEQYF. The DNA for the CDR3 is TGTGCCAGCAGTTTGGGATCGGACAGGGACTCCTACGAGCAGTACTTC.

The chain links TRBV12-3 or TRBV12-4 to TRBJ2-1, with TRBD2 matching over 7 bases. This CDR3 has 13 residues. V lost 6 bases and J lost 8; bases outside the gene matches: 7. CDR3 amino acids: CASRGRERHEQFF. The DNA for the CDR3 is TGTGCCAGCAGGGGGCGGGAGCGGCATGAGCAGTTCTTC.

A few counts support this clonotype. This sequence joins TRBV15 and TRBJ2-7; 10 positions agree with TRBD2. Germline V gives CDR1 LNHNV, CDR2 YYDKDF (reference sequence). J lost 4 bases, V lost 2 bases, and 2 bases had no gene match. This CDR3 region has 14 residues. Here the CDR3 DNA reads TGTGCCACCAGCAGATCTAGCGGGAGATACGAGCAGTACTTC. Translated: CATSRSSGRYEQYF. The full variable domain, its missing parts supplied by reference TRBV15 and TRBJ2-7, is DAMVIQNPRYQVTQFGKPVTLSCSQTLNHNVMYWYQQKSSQAPKLLFHYYDKDFNNEADTPDNFQSRRPNTSFCFLDIRSPGLGDTAMYLCATSRSSGRYEQYFGPGTRLTVT.

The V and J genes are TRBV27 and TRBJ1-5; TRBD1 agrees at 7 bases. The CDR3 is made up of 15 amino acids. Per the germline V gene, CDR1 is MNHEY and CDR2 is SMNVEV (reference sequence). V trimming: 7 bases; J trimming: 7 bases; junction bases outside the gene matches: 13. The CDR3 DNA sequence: TGTGCCAGCAATTTTGCAGGGGGTATGGGACAGCCCCAGCATTTT. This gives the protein CASNFAGGMGQPQHF.

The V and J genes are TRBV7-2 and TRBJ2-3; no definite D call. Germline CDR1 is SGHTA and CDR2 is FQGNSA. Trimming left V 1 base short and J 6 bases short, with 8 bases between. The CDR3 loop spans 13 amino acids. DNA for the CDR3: TGTGCCAGCAGCTTAGGAGCCCGGGATACGCAGTATTTT. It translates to CASSLGARDTQYF. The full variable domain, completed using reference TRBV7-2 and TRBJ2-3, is GAGVSQSPSNKVTEKGKDVELRCDPISGHTALYWYRQSLGQGLEFLIYFQGNSAPDKSGLPSDRFSAERTGGSVSTLTIQRTQQEDSAVYLCASSLGARDTQYFGPGTRLTVL.

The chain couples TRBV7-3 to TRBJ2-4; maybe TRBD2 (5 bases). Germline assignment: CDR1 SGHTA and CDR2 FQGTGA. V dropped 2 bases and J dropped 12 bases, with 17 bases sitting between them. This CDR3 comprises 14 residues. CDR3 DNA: TGTGCCAGCAGCTTATCGGGATCTAATTCGAATCAGTACTTC. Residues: CASSLSGSNSNQYF.